The clone carrying this T cell receptor beta chain was detected many times. Every sequencing run generated over 160 million TCR-beta sequences from 15-18 subjects. TCRdb re-called the 5' RACE reads through MiXCR, storing one row per CDR3 protein. Altogether tens of thousands of distinct CDR3 sequences are present, around 3.1% being singletons, with the ten largest covering about 3.5%. This specimen belongs to a study of neurological immune-mediated disorders. CDR1 PRHDT and CDR2 FYEKMQ come from the germline V gene (reference sequence). With 5 bases clipped from V and 0 bases from J, the junction kept 2 bases outside the gene matches. This CDR3 comprises 15 residues.

The material sequenced was PBMCs. The receptor was isolated from a man aged 35 to 55 with multiple sclerosis. The V gene is TRBV13, the J gene TRBJ1-2, with TRBD1 matching over 11 bases. The CDR3 loop is CASSAGQGANYGYTF. The CDR3 DNA reads as TGTGCCAGCAGCGCGGGACAGGGGGCTAACTATGGCTACACCTTC.